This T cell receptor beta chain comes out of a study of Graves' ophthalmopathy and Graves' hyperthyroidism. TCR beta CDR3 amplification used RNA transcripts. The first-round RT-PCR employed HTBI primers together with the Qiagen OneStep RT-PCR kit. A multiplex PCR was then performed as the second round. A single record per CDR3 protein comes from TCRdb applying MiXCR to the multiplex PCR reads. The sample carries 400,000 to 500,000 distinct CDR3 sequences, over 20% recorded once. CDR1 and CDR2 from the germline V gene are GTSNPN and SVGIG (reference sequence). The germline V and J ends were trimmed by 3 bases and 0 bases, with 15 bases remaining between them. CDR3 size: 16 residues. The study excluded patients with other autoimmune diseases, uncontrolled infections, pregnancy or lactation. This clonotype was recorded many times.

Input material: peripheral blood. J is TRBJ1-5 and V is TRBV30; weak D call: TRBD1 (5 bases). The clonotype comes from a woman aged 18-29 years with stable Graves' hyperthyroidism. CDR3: CAWRPGGKLSNQPQHF. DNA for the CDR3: TGTGCCTGGAGGCCCGGGGGAAAGCTTAGCAATCAGCCCCAGCATTTT.